This TCR beta chain is drawn from a study of shared clonotypes between healthy human individuals. The authors sequenced unsorted PBMC DNA on ten immunoSEQ deep assay plates. The assay was immunoSEQ multiplex PCR, and TCRdb's table has in-frame clones only and misses some. The sample carries nearly 500,000 clones, around 78% recorded once. The CDR3 totals 14 residues. The germline V gene encodes CDR1 SGHRS and CDR2 YFSETQ. The germline V and J ends were trimmed by 7 bases and 4 bases, with 16 bases remaining between them. A note on this clone: It is likely a read error: a sequence one base away is far more abundant.

Healthy HIV-negative adults with no recent acute infections or vaccinations were recruited as donors. The donor cohort consisted entirely of Caucasian adults residing in Nashville, Tennessee. The origin of this receptor is a woman aged 40 to 50 in good health. Some clones in this sample may be carry-over from other donors' samples. The V and J genes are TRBV5-1 and TRBJ2-3, with D perhaps being TRBD1 or TRBD2 (5 bases each). Sequencing used PBMCs. For the CDR3, the DNA is TGCGCCAGCTTAAGGGGCGGTAGCGCAGATACGCAGTATTTT. Translation: CASLRGGSADTQYF. The entire variable domain, with the rest obtained from reference TRBV5-1 and TRBJ2-3, is as follows: KAGVTQTPRYLIKTRGQQVTLSCSPISGHRSVSWYQQTPGQGLQFLFEYFSETQRNKGNFPGRFSGRQFSNSRSEMNVSTLELGDSALYLCASLRGGSADTQYFGPGTRLTVL.